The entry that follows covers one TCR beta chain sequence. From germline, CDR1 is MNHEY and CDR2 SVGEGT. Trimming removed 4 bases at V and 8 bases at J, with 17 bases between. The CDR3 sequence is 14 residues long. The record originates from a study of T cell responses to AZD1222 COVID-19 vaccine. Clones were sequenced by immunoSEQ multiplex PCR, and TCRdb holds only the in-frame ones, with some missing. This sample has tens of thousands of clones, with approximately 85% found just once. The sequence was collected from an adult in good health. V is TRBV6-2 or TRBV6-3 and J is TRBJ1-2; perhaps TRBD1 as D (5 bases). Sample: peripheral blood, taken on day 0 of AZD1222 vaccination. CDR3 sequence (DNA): TGTGCCAGCAGTTTCACACCTGCCGGGGGAGGCTACACCTTC. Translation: CASSFTPAGGGYTF.